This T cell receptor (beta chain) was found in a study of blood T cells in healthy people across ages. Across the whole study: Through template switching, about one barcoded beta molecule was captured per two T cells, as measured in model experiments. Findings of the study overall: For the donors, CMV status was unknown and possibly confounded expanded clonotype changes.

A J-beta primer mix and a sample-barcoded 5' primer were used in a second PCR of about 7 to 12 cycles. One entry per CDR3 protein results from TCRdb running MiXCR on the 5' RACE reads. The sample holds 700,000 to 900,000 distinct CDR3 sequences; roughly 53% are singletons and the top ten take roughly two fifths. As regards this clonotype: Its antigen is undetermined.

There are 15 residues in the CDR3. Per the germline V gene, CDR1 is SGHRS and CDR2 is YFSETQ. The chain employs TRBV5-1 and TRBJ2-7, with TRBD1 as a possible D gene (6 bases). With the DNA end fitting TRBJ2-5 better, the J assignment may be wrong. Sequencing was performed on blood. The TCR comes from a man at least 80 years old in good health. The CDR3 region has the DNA TGCGCCAGCAGCTTTGAAGGGGGACGGCAAGAGACCCAGTACTTC. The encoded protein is CASSFEGGRQETQYF.